What follows is one TCR beta chain and its context. What it binds is unknown. The data originate from a study of response to subunit inactivated influenza vaccine. Findings and caveats of the study: Few additional T cells are recruited per seasonal influenza vaccination, authors suggested.

CDR3 length equals 21 residues. Germline CDR1 and CDR2: SGHAT and FQNNGV. The V gene lost 5 bases and the J gene lost 1 base, with 29 bases spanning the gap. TCRdb recomputed calls from the RT-PCR reads with MiXCR, one row per CDR3 protein. This sample has about 500,000 distinct CDR3 sequences; about 15% occur once, and the top ten carry less than 4%. V gene TRBV11-2 combines with J gene TRBJ2-2; D possibly corresponds to TRBD2 (7 bases). The receptor was derived from a man aged 45 to 75 who received an inactivated influenza vaccine. The sequenced sample was CD4+ T cells sorted from PBMCs, obtained 23 to 25 months after vaccination. This chain's CDR3 is CASSGRAGAGASRRNTGELFF. Written as DNA, the CDR3 is TGTGCCAGCAGCGGCCGCGCGGGGGCAGGGGCCTCCCGAAGGAACACCGGGGAGCTGTTTTTT.